The 3 T cell receptor beta chains below all came from one sample that was sequenced in a study of OX40 agonist ivuxolimab in advanced cancers. Sequencing was performed with immunoSEQ multiplex PCR; in TCRdb, only in-frame clones are kept and a portion is missing. This table has approximately 100,000 clones, 87% appearing once. The source was CD4+ or CD8+ T cells sorted from blood, collected in a trial of the OX40 agonist ivuxolimab. The receptors here all came from an adult with an advanced solid tumor such as melanoma, head and neck, liver or kidney cancer.

The chain links TRBV5-1 to TRBJ2-1; D is perhaps TRBD1 (6 bases). The CDR3 totals 14 residues. CDR1 SGHRS and CDR2 YFSETQ come from the germline V gene. The V and J ends lost 7 bases and 7 bases respectively, with 18 bases between them. The CDR3 DNA reads as TGCGCCAGCTTTGGGGGCCCCATGAAGAATGAGCAGTTCTTC. It encodes CASFGGPMKNEQFF.

This clone was detected only once. The genes are TRBV7-2 and TRBJ1-6; 9 bases are shared with TRBD1. The CDR3 covers 13 residues. V lost 1 base, J lost 19 bases, and 8 bases stayed unmatched. From germline, CDR1 is SGHTA and CDR2 FQGNSA. The CDR3 is CASSLGGTGLGHF. CDR3 nucleotide sequence: TGTGCCAGCAGCTTAGGGGGGACAGGGTTAGGGCACTTT.

This chain connects TRBV6-1 to TRBJ1-2; TRBD1 aligns across 12 bases. The junction had 6 bases not matched to a gene; V was cut back by 11 bases and J by 5 bases. The CDR3 contains 13 residues. Germline-derived CDR1 and CDR2 are MNHNS and SASEGT. This chain's CDR3 is CAGGTGGTYGYTF. DNA for the CDR3: TGTGCCGGGGGGACAGGGGGCACATATGGCTACACCTTC.